This record looks at one TCR beta chain sequence and its context. A junction boundary mismatches the germline segment, possibly from a read error. The CDR3 spans 11 residues. This entry belongs to a study of blood T cell repertoires in COVID-19. About the study: Italy, Spain and the United States were the sources of the convalescent and acute COVID-19 samples.

TCRdb's table, derived via immunoSEQ multiplex PCR, lists solely in-frame clones and lacks some. Of tens of thousands of clones in the sample, about 81% were seen once. The sequenced material came from peripheral blood. This clonotype originated in a woman aged 60-75 years with acute or convalescent COVID-19. The chain uses TRBV23-1 and TRBJ1-5; D is unclear. TRBV23-1 is an ORF for which the function is uncertain. In DNA form, the CDR3 reads TGCGCCAGCAGCCTGTTGGGCCGCCCGGATTTT. This sequence encodes CASSLLGRPDF.